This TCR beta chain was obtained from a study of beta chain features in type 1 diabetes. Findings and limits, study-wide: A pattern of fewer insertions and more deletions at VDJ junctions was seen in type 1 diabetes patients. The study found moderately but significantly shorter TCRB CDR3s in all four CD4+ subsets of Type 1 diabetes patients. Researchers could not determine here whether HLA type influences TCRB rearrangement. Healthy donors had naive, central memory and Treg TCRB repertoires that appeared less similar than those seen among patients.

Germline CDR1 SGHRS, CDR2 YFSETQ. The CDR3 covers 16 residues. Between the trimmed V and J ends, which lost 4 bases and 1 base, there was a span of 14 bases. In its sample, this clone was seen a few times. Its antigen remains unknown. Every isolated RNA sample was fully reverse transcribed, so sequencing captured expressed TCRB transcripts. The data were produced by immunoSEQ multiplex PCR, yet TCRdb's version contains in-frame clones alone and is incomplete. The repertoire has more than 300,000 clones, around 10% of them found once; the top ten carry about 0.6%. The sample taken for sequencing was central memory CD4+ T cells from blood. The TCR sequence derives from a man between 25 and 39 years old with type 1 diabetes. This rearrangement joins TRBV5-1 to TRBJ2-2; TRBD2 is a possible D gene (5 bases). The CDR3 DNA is TGCGCCAGCAGCCTAAGGGTTAGCGAGAACACCGGGGAGCTGTTTTTT. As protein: CASSLRVSENTGELFF.